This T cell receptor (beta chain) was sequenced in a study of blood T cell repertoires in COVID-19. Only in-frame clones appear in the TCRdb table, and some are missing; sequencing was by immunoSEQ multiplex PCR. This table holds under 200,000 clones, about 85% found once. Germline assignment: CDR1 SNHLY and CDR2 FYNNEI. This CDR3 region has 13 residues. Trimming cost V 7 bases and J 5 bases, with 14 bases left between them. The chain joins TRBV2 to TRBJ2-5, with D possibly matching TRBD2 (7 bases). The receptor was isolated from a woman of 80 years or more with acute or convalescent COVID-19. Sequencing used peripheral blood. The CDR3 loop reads CASTLRGGETQYF. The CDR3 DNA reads TGTGCCAGCACCCTTAGGGGGGGGGAGACCCAGTACTTC.